These 21 T cell receptor beta chains share one sample of origin, sequenced in a study of T cell responses to AZD1222 COVID-19 vaccine. The repertoire was sequenced with immunoSEQ multiplex PCR; TCRdb's copy has only in-frame clones and lacks some. Of some 130,000 clones listed, 90% are singletons. Specimen: peripheral blood, collected on day 0 of AZD1222 vaccination. All receptors derive from an adult in good health.

V gene TRBV19 combines with J gene TRBJ1-6; D unresolved. V gave up 1 base and J gave up 7 bases, with 14 bases separating them. From germline, CDR1 is LNHDA and CDR2 SQIVND (reference sequence). This CDR3 has 16 amino acids. The CDR3 loop reads CASSIGQRGHNSPLHF. Here the CDR3 DNA reads TGTGCCAGTAGTATAGGCCAGCGGGGTCACAATTCACCCCTCCACTTT.

This chain connects TRBV7-9 to TRBJ1-2, with D maybe TRBD1 (5 bases). This CDR3 contains 13 residues. V shed 3 bases and J shed 1 base, with 6 bases lying between them. Germline V CDR1 and CDR2: SEHNR, FQNEAQ (reference sequence). In DNA form, the CDR3 reads TGTGCCAGCAGCTTGGGGCATAACTATGGCTACACCTTC. Its translation: CASSLGHNYGYTF.

The chain joins TRBV27 to TRBJ2-7; D is unclear. V gave up 3 bases and J gave up 3 bases, with 9 bases separating them. CDR1 and CDR2 (germline): MNHEY, SMNVEV (reference sequence). This CDR3 spans 13 amino acids. As DNA, the CDR3 is TGTGCCAGCAGTTTGGTCAGCAACTACGAGCAGTACTTC. Its translation is CASSLVSNYEQYF.

This clone appeared once. The chain joins TRBV5-6 to TRBJ2-7, with a tentative D call TRBD2 (5 bases). The length of the CDR3 is 13 residues. In germline, CDR1 is SGHDT, CDR2 YYEEEE. V lost 0 bases to trimming and J lost 5 bases, with 9 bases between them. The CDR3 bases are TGTGCCAGCAGCTTGGGAGGGCACCACGAGCAGTACTTC. The encoded protein is CASSLGGHHEQYF.

The chain recombines TRBV5-1 with TRBJ1-2; D ambiguous. The CDR3 spans 13 residues. Per germline, CDR1 SGHRS and CDR2 YFSETQ. V was cut by 0 bases and J by 8 bases, with 11 bases left in between. In DNA form, the CDR3 reads TGCGCCAGCAGCTTGGGAGGTATGCGAGGCTACACCTTC. Encoded protein: CASSLGGMRGYTF.

V and J are TRBV19 and TRBJ2-3; D is undetermined. V lost 1 base to trimming and J lost 4 bases, with 9 bases between them. The CDR3 extends over 14 amino acids. Per the germline V gene, CDR1 is LNHDA and CDR2 is SQIVND (reference sequence). For the CDR3, the DNA is TGTGCCAGTAGTATAGTGGGGTTCGCAGATACGCAGTATTTT. Translating gives CASSIVGFADTQYF. The complete variable domain, with remaining parts taken from reference TRBV19 and TRBJ2-3, reads DGGITQSPKYLFRKEGQNVTLSCEQNLNHDAMYWYRQDPGQGLRLIYYSQIVNDFQKGDIAEGYSVSREKKESFPLTVTSAQKNPTAFYLCASSIVGFADTQYFGPGTRLTVL.

The chain combines TRBV2 with TRBJ2-3, with D unresolved. In germline, CDR1 is SNHLY, CDR2 FYNNEI. The CDR3 runs 14 residues. V lost 2 bases to trimming and J lost 2 bases, with 8 bases between them. CDR3 protein: CASSESSFTDTQYF. In nucleotides, the CDR3 is TGTGCCAGCAGTGAAAGTAGTTTCACAGATACGCAGTATTTT.

This clone occurred a few times. V is TRBV3-1 (or the pseudogene TRBV3-2) and J is TRBJ1-1, with D possibly being TRBD1 (5 bases). The CDR3 has 14 residues. Germline V gene sequence: CDR1 LGHDT, CDR2 YNNKEL (reference sequence). Trimming shortened V by 1 base and J by 7 bases, and 13 bases separated the two germline ends. The CDR3 coding sequence is TGTGCCAGCAGCCAAGTGACAGCGGGCAGTGAAGCTTTCTTT. It is translated as CASSQVTAGSEAFF.

The J gene is TRBJ2-2, the V gene TRBV7-8; 7 bases match TRBD1. The CDR3 covers 18 residues. Unmatched junction bases numbered 14, after V lost 2 bases and J lost 5 bases. In germline, CDR1 is SGHVS, CDR2 FQNEAQ. The CDR3 loop reads CASSLIRNWAGGTGELFF. CDR3 sequence (DNA): TGTGCCAGCAGCTTAATTCGGAATTGGGCAGGGGGAACCGGGGAGCTGTTTTTT.

The chain links TRBV10-3 to TRBJ2-5; no clear D. The germline V gene has CDR1 ENHRY and CDR2 SYGVKD. Trimming stripped 1 base from V and 4 bases from J, with 7 bases between. This CDR3 is 13 amino acids long. The CDR3 DNA follows: TGTGCCATCAGTGAGTGGAGTAGAGAGACCCAGTACTTC. As protein: CAISEWSRETQYF.

With regard to this clone: At the DNA level, this CDR3 is encoded by other sequences in the same sample as well. This chain connects TRBV12-3 or TRBV12-4 to TRBJ1-1; D not resolved. This CDR3 region has 13 residues. V shed 9 bases and J shed 3 bases, with 14 bases lying between them. The CDR3 DNA reads TGTGCCAGTATGACCGTGGGGTACACTGAAGCTTTCTTT. Its protein product is CASMTVGYTEAFF.

The chain couples TRBV4-1 to TRBJ2-7; maybe TRBD2 (5 bases). Germline V gene data show CDR1 as MGHRA and CDR2 as YSYEKL. This CDR3 contains 13 residues. V lost 0 bases to trimming and J lost 2 bases, with 5 bases between them. This chain's CDR3 is CASSQEEAYEQYF. The CDR3, as DNA: TGCGCCAGCAGCCAAGAGGAGGCCTACGAGCAGTACTTC.

The gene calls are TRBV11-2 and TRBJ2-7; possible D gene TRBD1, 5 bases. Trimming removed 7 bases at V and 7 bases at J, with 17 bases between. The germline V gene encodes CDR1 SGHAT and CDR2 FQNNGV. The CDR3 is made up of 13 amino acids. The DNA for the CDR3 is TGTGCCAGCATGATGCCGCCAGGGTGGGAGCAGTACTTC. Translated, it gives CASMMPPGWEQYF.

This clone occurred once. The V call is TRBV29-1, the J call TRBJ1-4; D not certain. Trimming removed 6 bases from V and 2 bases from J, with 7 bases in between. The length of the CDR3 is 12 residues. Germline values: CDR1 SQVTM, CDR2 ANQGSEA. The chain's CDR3 is CSVQLTNEKLFF. Here the CDR3 DNA reads TGCAGCGTCCAGCTCACTAATGAAAAACTGTTTTTT.

V gene TRBV4-1 combines with J gene TRBJ2-7; possible D gene TRBD2, 6 bases. CDR1 is MGHRA, CDR2 YSYEKL, per germline. The CDR3 is made up of 14 amino acids. Trimming shortened V by 0 bases and J by 3 bases, and 9 bases separated the two germline ends. The CDR3 loop reads CASSQDGGLYEQYF. DNA for the CDR3: TGCGCCAGCAGCCAAGACGGAGGGCTCTACGAGCAGTACTTC.

Here the CDR3 DNA reads TGTGCCAGCAGCTGGGGGTTACCGGGGACCCAGTACTTC. Its translation is CASSWGLPGTQYF. The rearrangement joins TRBV7-9 to TRBJ2-5, with D tentatively TRBD1 or TRBD2 (5 bases each). This CDR3 comprises 13 residues. Germline V gene sequence: CDR1 SEHNR, CDR2 FQNEAQ (reference sequence). The V end was cut by 4 bases, the J end by 7 bases, with 13 bases between.

J is TRBJ1-4 and V is TRBV7-9, with a tentative D call TRBD1 (5 bases). The ends were cut back, 6 bases at V and 11 bases at J, with 19 bases in the middle. The CDR3 has 14 amino acids. CDR1 SEHNR and CDR2 FQNEAQ come from the germline V gene (reference sequence). This CDR3 reads CASSSRDPIEKLFF. DNA for the CDR3: TGTGCCAGCAGTTCCCGGGACCCCATAGAGAAACTGTTTTTT. Using reference TRBV7-9 and TRBJ1-4 for the parts outside the CDR3, the full variable domain is DTGVSQNPRHKITKRGQNVTFRCDPISEHNRLYWYRQTLGQGPEFLTYFQNEAQLEKSRLLSDRFSAERPKGSFSTLEIQRTEQGDSAMYLCASSSRDPIEKLFFGSGTQLSVL.

The chain uses TRBV20-1 and TRBJ1-1; no firm D call. Trimming left V 6 bases short and J 2 bases short, with 4 bases between. Per the germline V gene, CDR1 is DFQATT and CDR2 is SNEGSKA (reference sequence). CDR3 size: 10 residues. CDR3 sequence reads: CSAANTEAFF. CDR3 coding DNA: TGCAGTGCAGCTAACACTGAAGCTTTCTTT.

The J gene is TRBJ1-6, the V gene TRBV11-2; no firm D call. The germline gives CDR1 SGHAT, CDR2 FQNNGV. CDR3 size: 15 residues. V gave up 0 bases and J gave up 4 bases, with 7 bases separating them. The CDR3 is CASSLERPYNSPLHF. The CDR3 DNA reads as TGTGCCAGCAGCTTAGAGAGGCCTTATAATTCACCCCTCCACTTT.

This clone is a singleton in its sample. Other nucleotide sequences from this sample produce the same CDR3. The V call is TRBV19, the J call TRBJ2-7, with TRBD1 as a possible D gene (5 bases). This CDR3 has 13 amino acids. V was cut by 1 base and J by 3 bases, with 7 bases left in between. The germline CDR1 and CDR2 sequences are LNHDA and SQIVND (reference sequence). The CDR3 protein is CASSIGQGYEQYF. The CDR3 coding sequence is TGTGCCAGTAGTATAGGGCAGGGCTACGAGCAGTACTTC.

The chain uses TRBV7-2 and TRBJ1-2; 10 bases are shared with TRBD1. The germline CDR1 and CDR2 sequences are SGHTA and FQGNSA. V lost 5 bases to trimming and J lost 7 bases; unmatched junction nucleotides: 7. This CDR3 has 14 amino acids. For the CDR3, the DNA is TGTGCCAGCAGCACCGGACAGGGGGAGGGTGGCTACACCTTC. It encodes CASSTGQGEGGYTF.